Below are 12 T cell receptor beta chains sequenced from a single sample in a study of cytomegalovirus exposure and HLA in healthy donors. The PCR ran on 60 Vbeta and 13 Jbeta primers. The protocol was immunoSEQ multiplex PCR, while the TCRdb copy is restricted to in-frame clones and leaves out a portion. Here the sample spans 100,000 to 150,000 clones, approximately 74% being singletons. Sequenced input: PBMCs. Every receptor here comes from a man aged 35-49 years in good health and CMV-seropositive.

The chain links TRBV4-1 to TRBJ1-1; TRBD1 agrees at 7 bases. Losses at the gene ends were 3 bases for V and 2 bases for J; bases not matched to a gene: 6. CDR3 length: 15 amino acids. Germline values: CDR1 MGHRA, CDR2 YSYEKL. Written as DNA, the CDR3 is TGCGCCAGCAGCCAGCCGGACAGGCTTAACACTGAAGCTTTCTTT. Translation gives CASSQPDRLNTEAFF.

The rearrangement links TRBV4-1 to TRBJ1-2, with 9 bases lining up with TRBD1. Germline lookup yields CDR1 MGHRA and CDR2 YSYEKL. The CDR3 covers 17 residues. V lost 1 base to trimming and J lost 1 base; unmatched junction nucleotides: 7. The CDR3 loop reads CASSQGYRGRNNYGYTF. In DNA form, the CDR3 reads TGCGCCAGCAGCCAAGGGTACAGGGGGCGGAATAACTATGGCTACACCTTC.

The rearrangement uses TRBV25-1 and TRBJ1-6; D is ambiguous. Germline values: CDR1 MGHDK, CDR2 SYGVNS. Trimming shortened V by 9 bases and J by 5 bases, and 8 bases separated the two germline ends. This CDR3 spans 12 amino acids. CDR3: CASEANNSPLHF. The CDR3, as DNA: TGTGCCAGTGAAGCAAATAATTCACCCCTCCACTTT.

The V gene is TRBV9, the J gene TRBJ2-7; 7 bases are a match to TRBD2. Germline V lookup: CDR1 SGDLS, CDR2 YYNGEE. J was trimmed by 3 bases and V by 4 bases; bases with no gene match: 7. The CDR3 loop spans 14 amino acids. The CDR3 here is CASSQGLAVYEQYF. For the CDR3, the DNA is TGTGCCAGCAGCCAAGGGCTAGCGGTCTACGAGCAGTACTTC.

V gene TRBV7-2 combines with J gene TRBJ1-6; possible D gene TRBD1, 5 bases. There are 17 residues in the CDR3. Trimming shortened V by 6 bases and J by 2 bases, and 17 bases separated the two germline ends. Germline V gene data show CDR1 as SGHTA and CDR2 as FQGNSA. In DNA form, the CDR3 reads TGTGCCAGCAGTCCAACGGGGGGAGAGGCCTATAATTCACCCCTCCACTTT. Its protein product is CASSPTGGEAYNSPLHF.

V is TRBV27 and J is TRBJ2-1; tentatively, D is TRBD2 (6 bases). Germline assignment: CDR1 MNHEY and CDR2 SMNVEV (reference sequence). CDR3 length: 14 residues. V lost 5 bases to trimming and J lost 9 bases, with 17 bases between them. Here the CDR3 reads CASSVYLPGGEQFF. CDR3 DNA sequence: TGTGCCAGCAGTGTCTACCTCCCCGGGGGTGAGCAGTTCTTC.

The rearrangement uses TRBV29-1 and TRBJ2-3; 7 positions agree with TRBD2. The CDR3 covers 14 residues. Germline values: CDR1 SQVTM, CDR2 ANQGSEA. V dropped 2 bases and J dropped 5; count of bases not matched to a gene: 7. The CDR3 here is CSVELTSVIDTQYF. DNA for the CDR3: TGCAGCGTTGAATTAACTAGCGTGATAGATACGCAGTATTTT.

The chain carries TRBV6-5 and TRBJ2-2, with D perhaps matching TRBD2 (7 bases). Germline assignment: CDR1 MNHEY and CDR2 SVGAGI. V was trimmed by 5 bases and J by 4 bases, leaving 14 bases between them. The CDR3 runs 15 residues. CDR3 protein: CASSKGGRATGELFF. The CDR3 region has the DNA TGTGCCAGCAGTAAAGGGGGGAGGGCCACCGGGGAGCTGTTTTTT.

The chain has TRBV5-1 and TRBJ1-4, with 7 positions matching TRBD1. V shed 2 bases and J 5 bases; nucleotides not matched to a gene: 6. CDR1 SGHRS and CDR2 YFSETQ come from the germline V gene. This CDR3 region has 15 residues. The CDR3 region has the DNA TGCGCCAGCAGCTTACAGGGACAGACGAATGAAAAACTGTTTTTT. Translating it yields CASSLQGQTNEKLFF.

J is TRBJ2-1 and V is TRBV11-3; D ambiguous. V lost 7 bases, J lost 4 bases, and 11 bases lay in between. Germline V CDR1 and CDR2: SGHNT, YENEEA. The CDR3 loop spans 13 amino acids. The CDR3 DNA is TGTGCCAGCACCAAAGACGGGTACAATGAGCAGTTCTTC. Its protein product is CASTKDGYNEQFF.

J is TRBJ2-7 and V is TRBV4-3, with a tentative D call TRBD2 (6 bases). Germline V gives CDR1 LGHNA, CDR2 YSLEER. CDR3 size: 15 residues. V lost 4 bases and J lost 3, with 16 bases in between. The CDR3 loop is CASSPGVAGSYEQYF. For the CDR3, the DNA is TGCGCCAGCAGCCCGGGGGTGGCCGGGAGCTACGAGCAGTACTTC.

This clone turned up a few times. The chain has TRBV29-1 and TRBJ2-1; 9 bases are a match to TRBD2. Germline CDR1 reads SQVTM; CDR2 reads ANQGSEA. V was clipped by 7 bases and J by 6 bases; unmatched bases: 4. The CDR3 is 12 amino acids. CDR3 DNA: TGCAGCGCCGGGACTAGCAGCAATGAGCAGTTCTTC. This encodes CSAGTSSNEQFF.